The 14 T cell receptor beta chains given below trace back to one sample, sequenced in a study of OX40 agonist ivuxolimab in advanced cancers. The repertoire was sequenced with immunoSEQ multiplex PCR; TCRdb's copy has only in-frame clones and lacks some. The sample lists roughly 48,000 clones, roughly 90% seen once, with more than 45% in the top ten. The material sequenced was CD4+ or CD8+ T cells sorted from blood, taken in a trial of the OX40 agonist ivuxolimab. All receptors come from an adult with an advanced solid tumor such as melanoma, head and neck, liver or kidney cancer.

The V call is TRBV9, the J call TRBJ2-2; no clear D gene. V was trimmed by 2 bases and J by 0 bases, leaving 11 bases between them. Germline CDR1 SGDLS, CDR2 YYNGEE. The CDR3 loop spans 16 amino acids. The CDR3 protein is CASSVPAYTNTGELFF. As DNA, the CDR3 is TGTGCCAGCAGCGTCCCTGCTTACACGAACACCGGGGAGCTGTTTTTT.

The rearrangement uses TRBV5-4 and TRBJ1-2; possible D gene TRBD1, 5 bases. Per the germline V gene, CDR1 is SGHNT and CDR2 is YYREEE (reference sequence). The CDR3 is 17 residues long. V lost 2 bases and J 0 bases, leaving 17 bases between the germline ends. CDR3: CASSFPGPINTNYGYTF. As DNA, the CDR3 is TGTGCCAGCAGCTTCCCGGGACCGATAAACACTAACTATGGCTACACCTTC.

The chain links TRBV10-2 to TRBJ1-2; the match to TRBD1 covers 9 bases. Per the germline V gene, CDR1 is WSHSY and CDR2 is SAAADI. Unmatched junction bases numbered 5, after V lost 4 bases and J lost 5 bases. The CDR3 runs to 14 residues. CDR3 region: CASSGLGQGYGYTF. For the CDR3, the DNA is TGCGCCAGCAGTGGTCTGGGACAGGGATATGGCTACACCTTC.

The rearrangement uses TRBV2 and TRBJ2-1; D is perhaps TRBD1 (6 bases). The germline CDR1 and CDR2 sequences are SNHLY and FYNNEI. The length of the CDR3 is 12 residues. V dropped 10 bases and J dropped 4 bases, with 11 bases sitting between them. The CDR3 is CATSDRYNEQFF. Written as DNA, the CDR3 is TGTGCCACCTCGGACAGATACAATGAGCAGTTCTTC.

The chain recombines TRBV27 with TRBJ2-1; no firm D call. Germline values: CDR1 MNHEY, CDR2 SMNVEV (reference sequence). The CDR3 runs to 13 residues. Trimming stripped 3 bases from V and 2 bases from J, with 5 bases between. CDR3 region: CASSFSPYNEQFF. In nucleotides, the CDR3 is TGTGCCAGCAGTTTTTCACCCTACAATGAGCAGTTCTTC.

This clone was seen just once. The chain recombines TRBV11-3 with TRBJ2-7; TRBD1 agrees at 7 bases. The CDR3 spans 13 residues. Germline values: CDR1 SGHNT, CDR2 YENEEA. V gave up 4 bases and J gave up 2 bases; unmatched junction bases: 2. The CDR3: CASSSGQTYEQYF. The CDR3 DNA sequence: TGTGCCAGCAGCTCGGGACAGACCTACGAGCAGTACTTC.

This clone came up once. The rearrangement links TRBV19 to TRBJ2-3; 9 bases are a match to TRBD1. CDR1 LNHDA and CDR2 SQIVND come from the germline V gene (reference sequence). J was trimmed by 6 bases and V by 6 bases; bases with no gene match: 10. The CDR3 length is 15 residues. The CDR3 DNA follows: TGTGCCAGTAGCTCAACAGGGGGCGTTTGGGATACGCAGTATTTT. Its protein product is CASSSTGGVWDTQYF.

The rearrangement joins TRBV7-8 to TRBJ2-7, with D uncertain. The V and J ends lost 1 base and 2 bases respectively, with 9 bases between them. This CDR3 has 14 amino acids. Germline V gene sequence: CDR1 SGHVS, CDR2 FQNEAQ. DNA of the CDR3: TGTGCCAGCAGCTTAGTCCGGTCCCCCTACGAGCAGTACTTC. Translation gives CASSLVRSPYEQYF.

The chain links TRBV7-9 to TRBJ1-4; D is possibly TRBD1 (6 bases). V gave up 8 bases and J gave up 0 bases, with 13 bases separating them. The CDR3 contains 15 residues. Germline V gene lookup returns CDR1 SEHNR and CDR2 FQNEAQ (reference sequence). CDR3 in amino acids: CASSQGQATNEKLFF. CDR3 in DNA: TGTGCCAGCTCCCAGGGACAAGCAACTAATGAAAAACTGTTTTTT.

This chain connects TRBV4-3 to TRBJ2-3, with 11 bases fitting TRBD2. CDR3 length: 15 residues. The junction had 0 bases not matched to a gene; V was cut back by 4 bases and J by 0 bases. Per the germline V gene, CDR1 is LGHNA and CDR2 is YSLEER. CDR3 loop: CASSPSGGSTDTQYF. In nucleotides, the CDR3 is TGCGCCAGCAGCCCTAGCGGGGGGAGCACAGATACGCAGTATTTT.

V and J are TRBV27 and TRBJ2-3, with D possibly being TRBD1 (6 bases). Germline values: CDR1 MNHEY, CDR2 SMNVEV (reference sequence). The CDR3 loop spans 13 amino acids. V was trimmed by 6 bases and J by 9 bases, leaving 16 bases between them. The CDR3 here is CASRSYEGETQYF. CDR3 DNA sequence: TGTGCCAGCAGATCTTATGAGGGGGAAACGCAGTATTTT.

The chain couples TRBV7-9 to TRBJ1-6; 7 positions match TRBD1. V lost 1 base, J lost 5 bases, and 2 bases stayed unmatched. CDR3 size: 15 residues. The germline gives CDR1 SEHNR, CDR2 FQNEAQ (reference sequence). CDR3 bases: TGTGCCAGCAGCTTAGTACAGGGGAATAATTCACCCCTCCACTTT. It yields the protein CASSLVQGNNSPLHF.

V gene TRBV30 combines with J gene TRBJ2-1; no clear D gene. Germline V gene data show CDR1 as GTSNPN and CDR2 as SVGIG (reference sequence). Trimming left V 3 bases short and J 0 bases short, with 9 bases between. The CDR3 totals 14 residues. Written as DNA, the CDR3 is TGTGCCTGGAGACCTCAGAGCTCCTACAATGAGCAGTTCTTC. It codes for CAWRPQSSYNEQFF.

The gene calls are TRBV7-9 and TRBJ1-2; D is unresolved. The length of the CDR3 is 15 residues. CDR1 is SEHNR, CDR2 FQNEAQ, per germline (reference sequence). V lost 1 base and J lost 2, with 11 bases in between. CDR3 coding DNA: TGTGCCAGCAGCTTAGGAGACGGCTTAAACTATGGCTACACCTTC. Translation gives CASSLGDGLNYGYTF.